This entry describes one T cell receptor beta chain. Its antigen is unknown. These data come from a study of T cells in Graves' hyperthyroidism and ophthalmopathy. Findings and limits, study-wide: Classification by a 13 V-J model distinguished ophthalmopathy from stable hyperthyroidism. Before onset, by a median of around six months, the model predicted ophthalmopathy.

V lost 2 bases to trimming and J lost 8 bases, with 13 bases between them. This CDR3 is built from 14 residues. In germline, CDR1 is SGHRS, CDR2 YFSETQ. TCR beta CDR3 regions were amplified from RNA. When the TCR CDR3 underwent first-round RT-PCR, the HTBI primer set was used. TCRdb re-called the multiplex PCR reads through MiXCR, storing one row per CDR3 protein. The sample includes about 580,000 distinct CDR3 sequences, around 13% of them seen just once. The study enrolled patients aged 18 to 65 with newly diagnosed hyperthyroidism of under 2 months' duration. The blood sample predates any ophthalmopathy symptoms, coming from first hyperthyroidism diagnosis.

Sequences were obtained from blood. The TCR was taken from a woman aged 25 to 39 with Graves' hyperthyroidism that later progressed to Graves' ophthalmopathy. This chain uses TRBV5-1 with TRBJ1-4; D not certain. The CDR3 bases are TGCGCCAGCAGCTTTGGCGGGGTCGGAGAAAAACTGTTTTTT. Its protein product is CASSFGGVGEKLFF.